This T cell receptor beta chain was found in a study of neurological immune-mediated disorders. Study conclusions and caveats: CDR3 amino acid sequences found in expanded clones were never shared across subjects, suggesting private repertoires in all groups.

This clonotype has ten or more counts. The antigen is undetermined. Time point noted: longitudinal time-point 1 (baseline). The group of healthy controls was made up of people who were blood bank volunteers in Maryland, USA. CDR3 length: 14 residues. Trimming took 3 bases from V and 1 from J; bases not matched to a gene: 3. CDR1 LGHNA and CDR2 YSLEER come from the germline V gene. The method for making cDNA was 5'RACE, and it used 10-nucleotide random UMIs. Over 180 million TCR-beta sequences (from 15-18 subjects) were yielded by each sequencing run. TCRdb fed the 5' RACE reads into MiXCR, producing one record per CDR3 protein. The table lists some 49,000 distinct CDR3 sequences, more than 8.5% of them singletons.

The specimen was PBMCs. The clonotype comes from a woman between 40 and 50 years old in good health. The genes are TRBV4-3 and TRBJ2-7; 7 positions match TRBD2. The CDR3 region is CASSQLGGSYEQYF. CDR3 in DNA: TGCGCCAGCAGCCAGCTGGGAGGGTCCTACGAGCAGTACTTC.